This record looks at one T cell receptor (beta chain) sequence and its context. The data were taken from a study of monozygotic twins with inflammatory bowel disease. The germline V gene has CDR1 ENHRY and CDR2 SYGVKD. The CDR3 runs 15 residues. TCRdb reprocessed the 5' RACE reads, keeping one entry per CDR3 protein, no DNA. The repertoire shows about 380,000 distinct CDR3 sequences; the top ten hold approximately 2.8%. The clonotype comes from a human donor with ulcerative colitis or Crohn's disease, or a healthy co-twin of an affected twin (not recorded which). The sequenced sample was blood. The chain couples TRBV10-3 to TRBJ2-5; the D call from TCRdb, TRBD1, cannot be confirmed without DNA. The CDR3 loop is CAISRGGQGQETQYF.